This TCR beta chain was captured by sequencing in a study of vaccination effects on CD4 cells after COVID-19. Study background: Vaccination of participants consisted of two doses of either the BNT162b2 or mRNA-1273 vaccine. General study points: Healthy vaccinees' vaccine-induced clones included only 1 of 255 cross-reacting with common cold coronaviruses.

CDR1 is LNHDA and CDR2 is SQIVND in the germline V gene (reference sequence). This CDR3 spans 13 amino acids. V lost 3 bases and J 0 bases, leaving 5 bases between the germline ends. Ahead of sequencing, the ViraFEST assay grew antigen-specific CD4+ T cells using viral peptide pools. Scientists isolated CD4+ T cells after a roughly nine-day culture period ended. Previously uninfected by SARS-CoV-2, the vaccine recipients also showed negative nucleocapsid antibodies. Regarding this clone: Its antigen is unidentified.

Data came from immunoSEQ multiplex PCR; TCRdb stores just in-frame clones and leaves some out. The table has 35,000 to 40,000 clones, about three fifths seen once. Sequencing used CD4+ T cells from PBMCs cultured with HCoV-OC43 spike peptides, obtained before COVID-19 vaccination. Subset defined: HCoV-OC43 spike overlapping peptide pool stimulation. The TCR sequence derives from a human donor who received a COVID-19 vaccine. The V and J genes are TRBV19 and TRBJ1-1; D is ambiguous. CDR3 sequence: CASSMGMNTEAFF. The DNA for the CDR3 is TGTGCCAGTAGTATGGGGATGAACACTGAAGCTTTCTTT.